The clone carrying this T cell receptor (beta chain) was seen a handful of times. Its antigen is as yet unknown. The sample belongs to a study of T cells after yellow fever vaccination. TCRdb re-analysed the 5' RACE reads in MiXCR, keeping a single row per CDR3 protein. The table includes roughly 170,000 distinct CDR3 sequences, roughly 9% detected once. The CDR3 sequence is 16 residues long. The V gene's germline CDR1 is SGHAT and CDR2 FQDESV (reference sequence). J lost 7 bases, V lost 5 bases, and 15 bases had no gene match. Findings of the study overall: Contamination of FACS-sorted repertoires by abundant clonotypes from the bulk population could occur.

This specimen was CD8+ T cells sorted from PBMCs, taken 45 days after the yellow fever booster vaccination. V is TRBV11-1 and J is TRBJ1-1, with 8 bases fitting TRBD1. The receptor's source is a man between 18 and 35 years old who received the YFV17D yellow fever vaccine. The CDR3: CASSHFGRGRKVEAFF. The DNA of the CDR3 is TGTGCCAGCAGCCACTTCGGCAGGGGGCGGAAGGTTGAAGCTTTCTTT.